The present T cell receptor (beta chain) was sequenced within a study of PD-1 blockade in classical Hodgkin lymphoma. Findings and limits, study-wide: By C4D1, CD4+ diversity increased significantly, especially in complete responders.

Exposure to brentuximab vedotin varied, and each patient had relapsed following autologous stem cell transplantation. The length of the CDR3 is 15 residues. In germline, CDR1 is MGHDK, CDR2 SYGVNS. With 1 base removed from V and 8 bases from J, the gap between germline ends came to 15 bases. About this clone: Its antigen is undetermined.

Sequencing was performed with immunoSEQ multiplex PCR; in TCRdb, only in-frame clones are kept and a portion is missing. The repertoire holds about 20,000 clones, 70% to 80% seen once, with approximately 37% in the top ten. V usage is TRBV25-1 and J usage is TRBJ2-1; D is possibly TRBD2 (6 bases). This clonotype originated in a human donor with classical Hodgkin lymphoma. The sample consisted of peripheral blood mononuclear cells (PBMCs), taken before the second cycle of nivolumab. CDR3 residues: CASSESGTGKDEQFF. CDR3 nucleotides: TGTGCCAGCAGTGAATCCGGGACTGGGAAGGATGAGCAGTTCTTC.